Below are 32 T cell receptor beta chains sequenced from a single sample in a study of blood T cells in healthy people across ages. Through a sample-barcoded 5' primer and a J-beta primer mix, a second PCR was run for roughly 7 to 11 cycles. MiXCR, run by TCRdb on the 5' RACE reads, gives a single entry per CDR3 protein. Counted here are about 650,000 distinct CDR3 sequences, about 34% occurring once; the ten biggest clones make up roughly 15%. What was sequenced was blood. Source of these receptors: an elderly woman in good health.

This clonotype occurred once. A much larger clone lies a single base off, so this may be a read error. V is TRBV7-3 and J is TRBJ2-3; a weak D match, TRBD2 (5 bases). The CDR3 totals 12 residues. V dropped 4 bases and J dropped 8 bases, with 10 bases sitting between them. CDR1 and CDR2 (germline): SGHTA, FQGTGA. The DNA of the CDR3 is TGTGCCAGCAGCTATGAGGGCAGTACGCAGTATTTT. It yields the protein CASSYEGSTQYF.

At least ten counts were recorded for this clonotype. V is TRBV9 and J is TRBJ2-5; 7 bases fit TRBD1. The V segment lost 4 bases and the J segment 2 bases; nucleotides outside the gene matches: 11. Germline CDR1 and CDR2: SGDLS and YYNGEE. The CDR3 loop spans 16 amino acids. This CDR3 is CASSRLGTALQETQYF. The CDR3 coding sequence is TGTGCCAGCAGCCGACTCGGGACAGCCCTACAAGAGACCCAGTACTTC.

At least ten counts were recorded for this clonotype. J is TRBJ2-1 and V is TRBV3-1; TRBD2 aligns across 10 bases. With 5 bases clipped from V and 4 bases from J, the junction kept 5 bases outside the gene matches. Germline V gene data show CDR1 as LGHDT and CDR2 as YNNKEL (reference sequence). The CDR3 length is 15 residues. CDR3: CASSILAGGYNEQFF. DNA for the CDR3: TGTGCCAGCAGCATCTTAGCGGGGGGTTACAATGAGCAGTTCTTC.

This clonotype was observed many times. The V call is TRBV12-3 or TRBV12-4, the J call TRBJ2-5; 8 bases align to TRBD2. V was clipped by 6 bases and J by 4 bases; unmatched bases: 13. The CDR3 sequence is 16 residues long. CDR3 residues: CASRTGGAGSGETQYF. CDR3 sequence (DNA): TGTGCCAGCAGAACGGGGGGGGCAGGGTCAGGAGAGACCCAGTACTTC.

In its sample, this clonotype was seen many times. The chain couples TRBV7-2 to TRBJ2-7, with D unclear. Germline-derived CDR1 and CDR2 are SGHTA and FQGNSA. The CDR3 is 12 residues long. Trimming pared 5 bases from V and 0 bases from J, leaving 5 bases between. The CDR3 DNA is TGTGCCAGCAGCCGGAGCTCCTACGAGCAGTACTTC. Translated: CASSRSSYEQYF.

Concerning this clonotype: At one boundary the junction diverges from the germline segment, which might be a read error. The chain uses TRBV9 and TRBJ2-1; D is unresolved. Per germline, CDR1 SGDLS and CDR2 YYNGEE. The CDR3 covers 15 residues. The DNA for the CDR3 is TGTGCCAGCAGCCCACCAACCGGCGGCTACAATGGGCAGTTCTTC. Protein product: CASSPPTGGYNGQFF.

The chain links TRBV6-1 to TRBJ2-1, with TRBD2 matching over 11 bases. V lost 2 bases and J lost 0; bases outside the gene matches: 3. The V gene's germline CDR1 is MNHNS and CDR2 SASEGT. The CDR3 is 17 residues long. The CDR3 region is CASSELAGGSSYNEQFF. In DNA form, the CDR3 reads TGTGCCAGCAGTGAACTAGCGGGGGGTAGCTCCTACAATGAGCAGTTCTTC.

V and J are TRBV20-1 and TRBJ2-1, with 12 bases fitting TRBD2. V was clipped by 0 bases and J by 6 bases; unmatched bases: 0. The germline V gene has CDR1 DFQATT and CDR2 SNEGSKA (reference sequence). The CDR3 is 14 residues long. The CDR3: CSARELAGGNEQFF. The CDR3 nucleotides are TGCAGTGCTAGAGAACTAGCGGGGGGCAATGAGCAGTTCTTC.

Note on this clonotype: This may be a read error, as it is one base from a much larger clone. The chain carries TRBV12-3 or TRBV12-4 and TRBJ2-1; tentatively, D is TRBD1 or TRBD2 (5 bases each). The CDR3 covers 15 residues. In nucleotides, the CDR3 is TGTACCAGCAGTTTTGCCGGCCCCCGAGGGGATGAGCAGTTCTTC. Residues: CTSSFAGPRGDEQFF.

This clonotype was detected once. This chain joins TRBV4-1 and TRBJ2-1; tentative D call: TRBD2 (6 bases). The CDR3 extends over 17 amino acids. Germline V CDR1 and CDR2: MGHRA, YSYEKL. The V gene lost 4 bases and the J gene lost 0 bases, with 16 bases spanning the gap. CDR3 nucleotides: TGCGCCAGCAGCCGTTCACCCAGGGAGGCCTCCTACAATGAGCAGTTCTTC. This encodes CASSRSPREASYNEQFF.

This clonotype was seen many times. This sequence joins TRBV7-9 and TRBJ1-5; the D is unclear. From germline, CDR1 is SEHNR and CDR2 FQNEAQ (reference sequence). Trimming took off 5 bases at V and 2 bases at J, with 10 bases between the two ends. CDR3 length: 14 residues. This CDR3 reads CASSPRVGNQPQHF. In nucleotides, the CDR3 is TGTGCCAGCAGCCCCCGCGTAGGCAATCAGCCCCAGCATTTT.

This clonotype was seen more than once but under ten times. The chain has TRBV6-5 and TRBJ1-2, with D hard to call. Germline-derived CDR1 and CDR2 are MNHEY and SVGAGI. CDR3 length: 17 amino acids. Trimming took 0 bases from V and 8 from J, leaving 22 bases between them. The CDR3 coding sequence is TGTGCCAGCAGTTACTCGGTTGCTGACGGTTCGATGGGAGGCTACACCTTC. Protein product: CASSYSVADGSMGGYTF.

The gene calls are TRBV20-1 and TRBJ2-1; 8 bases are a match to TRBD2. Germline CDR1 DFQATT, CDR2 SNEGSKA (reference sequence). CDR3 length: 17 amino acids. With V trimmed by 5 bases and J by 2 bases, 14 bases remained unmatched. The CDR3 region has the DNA TGCAGTGCTCCATTGCGGGAGGCCCTCAACGCCTACAATGAGCAGTTCTTC. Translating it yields CSAPLREALNAYNEQFF.

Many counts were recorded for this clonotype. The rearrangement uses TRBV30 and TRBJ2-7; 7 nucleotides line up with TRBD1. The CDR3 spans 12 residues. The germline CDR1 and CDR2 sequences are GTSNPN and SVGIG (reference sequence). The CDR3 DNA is TGTGCTCAGGGGCAGGGGGTCTACGAGCAGTACTTC. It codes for CAQGQGVYEQYF.

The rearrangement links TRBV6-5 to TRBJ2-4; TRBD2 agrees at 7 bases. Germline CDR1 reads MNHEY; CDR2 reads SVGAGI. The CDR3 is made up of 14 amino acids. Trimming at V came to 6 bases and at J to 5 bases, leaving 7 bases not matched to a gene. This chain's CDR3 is CASRRGDLQNIQYF. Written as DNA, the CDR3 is TGTGCCAGCAGACGGGGGGATCTGCAAAACATTCAGTACTTC.

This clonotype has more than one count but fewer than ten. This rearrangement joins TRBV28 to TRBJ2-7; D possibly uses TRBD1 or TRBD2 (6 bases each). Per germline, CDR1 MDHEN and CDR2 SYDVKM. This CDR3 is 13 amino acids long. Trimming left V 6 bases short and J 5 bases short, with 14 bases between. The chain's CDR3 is CASRRDGGNEQYF. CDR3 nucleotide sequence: TGTGCCAGCAGGCGGGACGGGGGCAACGAGCAGTACTTC.

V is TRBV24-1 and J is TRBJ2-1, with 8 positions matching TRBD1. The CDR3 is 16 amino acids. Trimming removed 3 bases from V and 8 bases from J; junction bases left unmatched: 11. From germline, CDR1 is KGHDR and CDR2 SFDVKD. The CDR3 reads CATSDLGQGLYYEQFF. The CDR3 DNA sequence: TGTGCCACCAGTGATCTCGGACAGGGCTTGTACTATGAGCAGTTCTTC.

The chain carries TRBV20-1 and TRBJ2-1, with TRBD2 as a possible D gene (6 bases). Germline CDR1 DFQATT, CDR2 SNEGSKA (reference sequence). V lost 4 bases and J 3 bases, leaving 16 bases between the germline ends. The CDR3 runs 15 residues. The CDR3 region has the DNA TGCAGTGCTATCGGAACTAGCTTGGACTACAATGAGCAGTTCTTC. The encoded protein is CSAIGTSLDYNEQFF.

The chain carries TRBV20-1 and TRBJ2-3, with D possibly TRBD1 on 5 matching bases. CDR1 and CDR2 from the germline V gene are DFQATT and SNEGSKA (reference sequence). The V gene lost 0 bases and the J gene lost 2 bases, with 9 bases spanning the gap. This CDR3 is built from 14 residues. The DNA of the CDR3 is TGCAGTGCTAGAGAGCCAGGGCCCACAGATACGCAGTATTTT. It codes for CSAREPGPTDTQYF.

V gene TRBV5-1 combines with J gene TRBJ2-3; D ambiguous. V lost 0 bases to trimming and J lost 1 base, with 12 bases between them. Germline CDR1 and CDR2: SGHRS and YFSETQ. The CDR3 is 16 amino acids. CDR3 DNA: TGCGCCAGCAGCTTGGAGGGCCCGGTGGGCACAGATACGCAGTATTTT. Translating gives CASSLEGPVGTDTQYF.

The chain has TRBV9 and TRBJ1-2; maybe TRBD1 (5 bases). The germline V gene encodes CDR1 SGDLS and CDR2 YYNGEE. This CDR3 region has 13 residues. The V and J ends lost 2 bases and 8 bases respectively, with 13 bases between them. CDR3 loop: CASSVRDALGYTF. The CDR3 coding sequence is TGTGCCAGCAGCGTCCGGGACGCTCTCGGCTACACCTTC.

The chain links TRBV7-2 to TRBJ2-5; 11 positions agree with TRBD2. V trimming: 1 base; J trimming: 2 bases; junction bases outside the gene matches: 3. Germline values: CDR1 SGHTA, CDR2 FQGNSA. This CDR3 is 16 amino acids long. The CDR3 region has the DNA TGTGCCAGCAGCTTAGGGTCTAGCGGGGGGCAAGAGACCCAGTACTTC. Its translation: CASSLGSSGGQETQYF.

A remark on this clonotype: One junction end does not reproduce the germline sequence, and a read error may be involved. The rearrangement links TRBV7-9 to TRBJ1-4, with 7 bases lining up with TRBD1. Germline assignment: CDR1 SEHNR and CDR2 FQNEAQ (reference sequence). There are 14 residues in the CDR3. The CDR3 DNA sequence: TGTGCCGGCAGCTTAGGGACAGCTAATGAAAAACTGTTTTTT. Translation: CAGSLGTANEKLFF.

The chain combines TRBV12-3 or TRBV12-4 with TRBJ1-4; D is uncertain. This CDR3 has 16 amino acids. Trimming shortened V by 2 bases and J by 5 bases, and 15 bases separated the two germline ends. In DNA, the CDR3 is TGTGCCAGCAGTTTAATATCGGGCAGACCGAATGAAAAACTGTTTTTT. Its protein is CASSLISGRPNEKLFF.

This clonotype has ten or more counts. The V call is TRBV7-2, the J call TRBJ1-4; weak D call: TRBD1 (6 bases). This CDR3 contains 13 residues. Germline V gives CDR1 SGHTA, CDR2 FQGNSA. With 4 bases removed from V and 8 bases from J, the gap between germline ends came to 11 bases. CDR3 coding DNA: TGTGCCAGCAGCTCCTTTGACAGGGAAAAACTGTTTTTT. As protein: CASSSFDREKLFF.

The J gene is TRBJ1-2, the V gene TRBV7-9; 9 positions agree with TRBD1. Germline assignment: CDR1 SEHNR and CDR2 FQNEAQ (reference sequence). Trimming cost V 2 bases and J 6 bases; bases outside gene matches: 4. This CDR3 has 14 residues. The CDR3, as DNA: TGTGCCAGCAGCTTAACAGGGGACAGGGATGGCTACACCTTC. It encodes CASSLTGDRDGYTF.

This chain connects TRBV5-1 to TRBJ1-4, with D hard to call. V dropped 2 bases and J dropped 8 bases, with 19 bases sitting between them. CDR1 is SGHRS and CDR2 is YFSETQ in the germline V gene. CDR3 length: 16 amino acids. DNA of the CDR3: TGCGCCAGCAGCTTCATGGGCAGGACGGGCGACGAAAAACTGTTTTTT. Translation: CASSFMGRTGDEKLFF.

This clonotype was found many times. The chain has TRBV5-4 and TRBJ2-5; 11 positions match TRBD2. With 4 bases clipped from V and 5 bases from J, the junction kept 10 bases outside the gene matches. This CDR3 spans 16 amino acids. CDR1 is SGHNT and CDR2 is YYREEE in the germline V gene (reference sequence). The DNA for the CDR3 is TGTGCCAGCAGCCCAGGACTAGCGGGCGCCCATGAGACCCAGTACTTC. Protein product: CASSPGLAGAHETQYF.

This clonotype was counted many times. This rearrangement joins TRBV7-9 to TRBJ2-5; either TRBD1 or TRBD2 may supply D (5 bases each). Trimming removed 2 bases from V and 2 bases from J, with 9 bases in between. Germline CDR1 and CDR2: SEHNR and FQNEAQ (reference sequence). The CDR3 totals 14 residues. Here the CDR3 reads CASSLKRGQETQYF. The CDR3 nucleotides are TGTGCCAGCAGCTTAAAGAGGGGACAAGAGACCCAGTACTTC.

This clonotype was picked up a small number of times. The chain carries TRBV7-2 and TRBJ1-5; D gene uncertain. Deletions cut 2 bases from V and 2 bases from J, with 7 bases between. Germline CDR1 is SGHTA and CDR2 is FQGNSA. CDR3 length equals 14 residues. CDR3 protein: CASSLKVGNQPQHF. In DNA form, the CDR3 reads TGTGCCAGCAGCTTAAAGGTGGGCAATCAGCCCCAGCATTTT.

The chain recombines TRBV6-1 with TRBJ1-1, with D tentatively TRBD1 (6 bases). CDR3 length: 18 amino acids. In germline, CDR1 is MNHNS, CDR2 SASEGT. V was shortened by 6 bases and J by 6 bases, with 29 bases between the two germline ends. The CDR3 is CASRNPVRTEVGGSEAFF. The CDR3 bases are TGTGCCAGCAGGAACCCGGTAAGGACAGAAGTTGGGGGGTCTGAAGCTTTCTTT.

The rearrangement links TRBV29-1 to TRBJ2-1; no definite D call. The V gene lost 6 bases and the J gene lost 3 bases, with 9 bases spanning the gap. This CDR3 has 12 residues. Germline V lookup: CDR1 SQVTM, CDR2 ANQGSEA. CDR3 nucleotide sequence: TGCAGCGTCCTGACATACTACAATGAGCAGTTCTTC. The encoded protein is CSVLTYYNEQFF.